The rows below give T cell receptor beta chains drawn from one sample of a study of PD-L1 blockade in urothelial cancer. Clones were sequenced by immunoSEQ multiplex PCR, and TCRdb holds only the in-frame ones, with some missing. Here the sample spans 38,000 or so clones, around 83% being singletons. The input for sequencing was PBMCs, taken around atezolizumab (anti-PD-L1) treatment. Source of these receptors: a man aged 55 to 70 with urothelial cancer. The conserved cysteine and the conserved F or W are not part of the CDR3 here.

v_gene | CDR3aa
TRBV28 | ASSPTSYPYEQY
TRBV29-1 | SVLPGLANTGELF
TRBV7-2 | ASSLPGLTGGEKLF
TRBV18 | ASSYGARSSYNEQF
TRBV7-2 | ASSLVPPGYGYT
TRBV28 | ASSLTGRNTEAF
TRBV28 | ASSPRGEAF
TRBV29-1 | SVSDRVLKYEQY
TRBV28 | ASSLPGQVPRTDGYT
TRBV2 | ASSVSGGGRSYNEQF
TRBV5-1 | ASSLRTKGETQY
TRBV5-1 | ASSGDIANTGELF
TRBV27 | ASSFTRGSYEQY
TRBV5-1 | ASSLDAGSGQPQH
TRBV15 | ATSRGRYNTGELF
TRBV27 | ASSPRGTSGRTNEQF
TRBV25-1 | ASSESGGGGQY
TRBV30 | AWSGTGGLQETQY
TRBV5-1 | ASSATTVNTEAF
TRBV5-4 | ASSLAAGEETQY
TRBV28 | ASRWGGRNTEAF
TRBV5-4 | ASSSRGYYGYT
TRBV5-1 | ASSLWGGADTQY
TRBV2 | ASSMGQGPVQPQH
TRBV5-1 | ASSLAPPTSHEQY
TRBV4-2 | ASSQGNGGAETQY
TRBV23-1 | ASSHRTSGGRGDTQY
TRBV27 | ASSLSTGSPREQY
TRBV7-8 | ASRFRRGTGTYGYT
TRBV10-3 | AISERGDSYEQY
TRBV13 | ASSLGSGTGELF
TRBV5-1 | ASSLARGQHTDTQY
TRBV19 | ATNPWTGSSTGELF
TRBV11-1 | ASSFAAMNTEAF
TRBV11-3 | ASSPADRGDRAKNIQY
TRBV6-4 | ASRAQGIGELF
TRBV5-1 | ASSSRQGDTQY
TRBV28 | ASSLPLRGLRGYT
TRBV5-6 | ASSLLRGEAF
TRBV28 | ASSLSTGTGVGSGELF
TRBV11-2 | ASSVVQGRTGELF
TRBV5-4 | ASSAGQGRAIY
TRBV19 | ASRRDLSYNEQF
TRBV29-1 | SVERRMNTEAF
TRBV7-7 | ASSLVATEETQY
TRBV28 | ASRSSALAASYEQY
TRBV5-6 | ASSLAALLRTGELF
TRBV19 | ASVAGETQY
TRBV30 | AWSFGGTEAF
TRBV28 | ASSLKELGTQY
TRBV4-2 | ASSQDRGITYEQY